This T cell receptor beta chain originates from a study of T cells in Graves' hyperthyroidism and ophthalmopathy. This clonotype was found many times. The antigen remains undetermined. Hyperthyroidism in the patients, aged 18 to 65, was newly diagnosed and under 2 months in duration. The TCR beta CDR3 regions underwent amplification using RNA transcripts as the source. Primed by the HTBI set, a first-round RT-PCR was run on the TCR CDR3. Each CDR3 protein is one row after TCRdb ran MiXCR on the multiplex PCR reads. In the table there are roughly 750,000 distinct CDR3 sequences, roughly 17% of which are singletons. This CDR3 spans 14 amino acids. The V end lost 8 bases, the J end lost 7 bases, and 20 bases lay between the germline ends. CDR1 is MNHEY, CDR2 SMNVEV, per germline (reference sequence). Study findings and constraints: Among clonotypes expanded in thyroid above 0.001, most were also found in blood.

The J gene is TRBJ2-5, the V gene TRBV27; D possibly matches TRBD1 or TRBD2 (6 bases each). Source material: blood. This sequence originates from a man younger than 30 with Graves' hyperthyroidism. The DNA for the CDR3 is TGTGCCAGCTCCGACAGGTCCCCCGGGGGGACCCAGTACTTC. Protein sequence: CASSDRSPGGTQYF.